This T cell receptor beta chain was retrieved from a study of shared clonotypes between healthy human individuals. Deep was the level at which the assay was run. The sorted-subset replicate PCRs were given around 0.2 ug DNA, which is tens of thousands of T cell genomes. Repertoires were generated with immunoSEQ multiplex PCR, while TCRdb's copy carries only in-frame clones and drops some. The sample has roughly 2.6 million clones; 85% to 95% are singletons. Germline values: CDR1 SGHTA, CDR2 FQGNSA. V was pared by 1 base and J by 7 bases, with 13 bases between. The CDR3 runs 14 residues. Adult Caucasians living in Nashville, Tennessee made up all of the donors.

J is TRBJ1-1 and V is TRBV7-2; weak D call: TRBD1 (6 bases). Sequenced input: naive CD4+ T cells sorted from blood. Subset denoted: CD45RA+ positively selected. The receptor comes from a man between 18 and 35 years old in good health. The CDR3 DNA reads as TGTGCCAGCAGCTTAGTGGGCAGGGGCAATGAAGCTTTCTTT. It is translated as CASSLVGRGNEAFF.